These 5 T cell receptor beta chains were sequenced from one sample in a study of blood T cells in healthy people across ages. Sample-barcoded 5' priming and a J-beta primer mix drove a second PCR of roughly 7 to 11 cycles. TCRdb processed the 5' RACE reads anew with MiXCR; each CDR3 protein has one entry. The sample includes over 600,000 distinct CDR3 sequences, 40% to 45% of them seen just once. Input material: blood. These receptors originate from a man older than 75 in good health.

Only a few counts were recorded for this clonotype. This chain connects TRBV10-3 to TRBJ1-5; unclear D gene. This CDR3 has 14 amino acids. Germline V gene data show CDR1 as ENHRY and CDR2 as SYGVKD. The V and J ends lost 5 bases and 0 bases respectively, with 8 bases between them. The CDR3 here is CAISPDYSNQPQHF. The CDR3 nucleotides read TGTGCCATCAGTCCGGATTATAGCAATCAGCCCCAGCATTTT.

A few counts support this clonotype. The genes are TRBV20-1 and TRBJ2-7; TRBD2 matches at 7 bases. Unmatched junction bases numbered 4, after V lost 0 bases and J lost 2 bases. The CDR3 is 14 amino acids. The germline CDR1 and CDR2 sequences are DFQATT and SNEGSKA (reference sequence). Here the CDR3 reads CSARDGGTTYEQYF. DNA for the CDR3: TGCAGTGCTAGAGACGGGGGGACTACCTACGAGCAGTACTTC.

The rearrangement joins TRBV6-5 to TRBJ1-1, with D unclear. CDR1 is MNHEY and CDR2 is SVGAGI in the germline V gene. The CDR3 spans 15 residues. The V end was cut by 5 bases, the J end by 0 bases, with 13 bases between. CDR3 amino acids: CASSRTEQMNTEAFF. The DNA of the CDR3 is TGTGCCAGCAGTAGAACGGAACAGATGAACACTGAAGCTTTCTTT.

The chain couples TRBV7-2 to TRBJ2-7; 8 nucleotides match TRBD2. There are 15 residues in the CDR3. V dropped 6 bases and J dropped 3; count of bases not matched to a gene: 10. Germline-derived CDR1 and CDR2 are SGHTA and FQGNSA. CDR3 nucleotide sequence: TGTGCCAGCAGGCCAGGGCGAGCGGGAGTCTACGAGCAGTACTTC. Amino acids: CASRPGRAGVYEQYF.

This clonotype was seen more than once but under ten times. This sequence joins TRBV7-2 and TRBJ2-2; D call uncertain. The V and J ends lost 4 bases and 1 base respectively, with 1 base between them. The germline V gene has CDR1 SGHTA and CDR2 FQGNSA. The CDR3 loop spans 12 amino acids. CDR3 in amino acids: CASSWNTGELFF. CDR3 in DNA: TGTGCCAGCAGCTGGAACACCGGGGAGCTGTTTTTT.